Following are 29 T cell receptor beta chains from one sample sequenced in a study of OX40 agonist ivuxolimab in advanced cancers. The data were produced by immunoSEQ multiplex PCR, yet TCRdb's version contains in-frame clones alone and is incomplete. The repertoire includes some 51,000 clones, around 77% of them detected once, and around 2% sits in the top ten. The sample here was CD4+ or CD8+ T cells sorted from blood, taken in a trial of the OX40 agonist ivuxolimab. These receptors originate from an adult with an advanced solid tumor such as melanoma, head and neck, liver or kidney cancer.

This clone turned up a few times. This chain links TRBV10-2 with TRBJ2-3, with a weak D call TRBD2 (6 bases). The V end lost 2 bases, the J end lost 7 bases, and 22 bases lay between the germline ends. The CDR3 contains 17 residues. CDR1 and CDR2 from the germline V gene are WSHSY and SAAADI. Here the CDR3 DNA reads TGCGCCAGCAGTGAGCGAACACCGGGACTCAGCAGACATACGCAGTATTTT. Translated: CASSERTPGLSRHTQYF.

The V gene is TRBV27, the J gene TRBJ2-3; D gene unclear. V lost 6 bases to trimming and J lost 0 bases, with 7 bases between them. This CDR3 is 13 amino acids long. In germline, CDR1 is MNHEY, CDR2 SMNVEV (reference sequence). CDR3 nucleotides: TGTGCCAGCAGGAGCCTTAGCACAGATACGCAGTATTTT. Protein: CASRSLSTDTQYF.

This rearrangement joins TRBV5-1 to TRBJ2-1; 7 bases fit TRBD2. The CDR3 consists of 18 residues. With 4 bases clipped from V and 0 bases from J, the junction kept 13 bases outside the gene matches. Germline V gene data show CDR1 as SGHRS and CDR2 as YFSETQ. CDR3 residues: CASSHGTTGWISYNEQFF. The DNA for the CDR3 is TGCGCCAGCAGCCACGGGACTACCGGTTGGATCTCCTACAATGAGCAGTTCTTC.

The gene calls are TRBV28 and TRBJ2-7; tentative D call: TRBD1 (6 bases). The CDR3 runs 13 residues. Germline V lookup: CDR1 MDHEN, CDR2 SYDVKM. The ends were cut back, 6 bases at V and 3 bases at J, with 12 bases in the middle. The CDR3 DNA is TGTGCCAGCAGAAGGGGACAAAGCTACGAGCAGTACTTC. Translating gives CASRRGQSYEQYF.

V is TRBV14 and J is TRBJ2-2; 8 bases agree with TRBD1. Germline CDR1 reads SGHDN; CDR2 reads FVKESK. V shed 3 bases and J 4 bases; nucleotides not matched to a gene: 7. The CDR3 length is 16 residues. CDR3 amino acids: CASSHGQGVRTGELFF. The CDR3 DNA reads TGTGCCAGCAGCCATGGACAGGGTGTACGCACCGGGGAGCTGTTTTTT.

This clone was detected only once. The gene calls are TRBV19 and TRBJ2-1, with D possibly being TRBD1 (6 bases). The germline CDR1 and CDR2 sequences are LNHDA and SQIVND (reference sequence). Trimming left V 5 bases short and J 4 bases short, with 12 bases between. The length of the CDR3 is 14 residues. CDR3 loop: CASSPRTDYNEQFF. The CDR3 DNA follows: TGTGCCAGTAGTCCCCGGACAGATTACAATGAGCAGTTCTTC.

The CDR3 spells CASSLAGGTGGSGANVLTF. The DNA of the CDR3 is TGCGCCAGCAGCTTGGCCGGAGGGACAGGGGGGTCTGGGGCCAACGTCCTGACTTTC. This chain connects TRBV5-1 to TRBJ2-6; 11 bases align to TRBD1. The CDR3 has 19 residues. CDR1 and CDR2 from the germline V gene are SGHRS and YFSETQ. J lost 1 base, V lost 0 bases, and 6 bases had no gene match.

The rearrangement joins TRBV6-4 to TRBJ2-7, with D tentatively TRBD2 (5 bases). The germline CDR1 and CDR2 sequences are MRHNA and SNTAGT. The CDR3 is made up of 15 amino acids. The ends were cut back, 5 bases at V and 5 bases at J, with 19 bases in the middle. The CDR3 loop reads CASSFGKKLVHEQYF. CDR3 bases: TGTGCCAGCAGTTTTGGAAAGAAACTAGTCCACGAGCAGTACTTC.

This clone was observed once. The junction departs from germline at one end; a sequencing error may be responsible. The V gene is TRBV2, the J gene TRBJ2-7; TRBD1 aligns across 7 bases. Germline V gene lookup returns CDR1 SNHLY and CDR2 FYNNEI. The CDR3 is 16 amino acids. The CDR3 protein is CASREGGLKVIYEQYF. Here the CDR3 DNA reads TGTGCCAGCAGGGAAGGGGGCCTCAAGGTTATCTACGAGCAGTACTTC.

This rearrangement joins TRBV6-1 to TRBJ1-4; TRBD1 aligns across 10 bases. With V trimmed by 7 bases and J by 7 bases, 6 bases remained unmatched. Germline CDR1 is MNHNS and CDR2 is SASEGT. The CDR3 contains 14 residues. The CDR3 DNA is TGTGCCAGCAAACCGGGACAGGGGATTGAAAAACTGTTTTTT. It specifies CASKPGQGIEKLFF.

The chain combines TRBV27 with TRBJ1-2; 7 bases map to TRBD1. Germline V lookup: CDR1 MNHEY, CDR2 SMNVEV (reference sequence). This CDR3 has 13 amino acids. Trimming removed 2 bases from V and 4 bases from J; junction bases left unmatched: 1. The CDR3 coding sequence is TGTGCCAGCAGTTTACGGGACAGCTATGGCTACACCTTC. Its protein product is CASSLRDSYGYTF.

J is TRBJ2-1 and V is TRBV18, with TRBD2 identical over 14 bases. The CDR3 extends over 17 amino acids. Germline V lookup: CDR1 KGHSH, CDR2 LQKENI. After removal of 2 bases from V and 7 bases from J, the junction contained 7 bases not matched to a gene. CDR3 DNA: TGTGCCAGCTCACCAGCCGGGACTAGCGGGAGATGGAATGAGCAGTTCTTC. This translates into CASSPAGTSGRWNEQFF.

This sequence joins TRBV30 and TRBJ2-2, with a tentative D call TRBD2 (6 bases). Trimming removed 0 bases from V and 6 bases from J, with 14 bases in between. CDR1 GTSNPN and CDR2 SVGIG come from the germline V gene (reference sequence). The CDR3 spans 15 residues. The CDR3 DNA reads TGTGCCTGGAGTGTTAAGGCCGGAGGGCCCGGGGAGCTGTTTTTT. Translating gives CAWSVKAGGPGELFF.

The chain joins TRBV7-9 to TRBJ1-2; 10 bases align to TRBD1. With V trimmed by 7 bases and J by 3 bases, 5 bases remained unmatched. CDR3 length: 14 amino acids. Looked up from germline, CDR1 is SEHNR and CDR2 is FQNEAQ (reference sequence). CDR3 sequence: CASNPGQGDYGYTF. CDR3 nucleotide sequence: TGTGCCAGCAATCCCGGACAGGGGGACTATGGCTACACCTTC.

This clone has more than one count but fewer than ten. This chain connects TRBV7-2 to TRBJ2-5, with 8 bases lining up with TRBD1. CDR1 is SGHTA and CDR2 is FQGNSA in the germline V gene. The CDR3 is 14 amino acids. J was trimmed by 5 bases and V by 1 base; bases with no gene match: 3. The CDR3 nucleotides read TGTGCCAGCAGCTTAGGACAGGGGTTCGAGACCCAGTACTTC. Its protein is CASSLGQGFETQYF.

The CDR3 sequence is CASSMDRENSPLHF. DNA for the CDR3: TGTGCCAGCAGCATGGACAGGGAAAATTCACCCCTCCACTTT. J is TRBJ1-6 and V is TRBV7-9, with 8 nucleotides matching TRBD1. Germline loops: CDR1 SEHNR, CDR2 FQNEAQ (reference sequence). With 5 bases clipped from V and 7 bases from J, the junction kept 4 bases outside the gene matches. This CDR3 is 14 amino acids long.

The rearrangement uses TRBV28 and TRBJ1-1; D perhaps matches TRBD1 (5 bases). Trimming stripped 5 bases from V and 11 bases from J, with 12 bases between. From germline, CDR1 is MDHEN and CDR2 SYDVKM. This CDR3 comprises 11 residues. In DNA, the CDR3 is TGTGCCAGCAGTGAGCAGGGAGGCGCTTTCTTT. Amino acid sequence: CASSEQGGAFF.

The CDR3 region has the DNA TGTGCCAGCAGCGGACAGCGGGCGGGCGGGGAGCTGTTTTTT. Encoded protein: CASSGQRAGGELFF. The chain uses TRBV9 and TRBJ2-2; TRBD2 is a possible D gene (6 bases). V shed 3 bases and J shed 7 bases, with 13 bases lying between them. Germline CDR1 and CDR2: SGDLS and YYNGEE. CDR3 length: 14 residues.

This clone was observed a handful of times. The rearrangement links TRBV10-3 to TRBJ1-2; no reliable D call. The germline V and J ends were trimmed by 11 bases and 2 bases, with 15 bases remaining between them. The CDR3 has 13 amino acids. Germline values: CDR1 ENHRY, CDR2 SYGVKD. CDR3 residues: CAARRASNYGYTF. The DNA for the CDR3 is TGTGCCGCTAGGAGGGCTTCGAACTATGGCTACACCTTC.

The V call is TRBV6-1, the J call TRBJ1-1, with D unresolved. CDR1 and CDR2 (germline): MNHNS, SASEGT. Between the trimmed V and J ends, which lost 3 bases and 1 base, there was a span of 18 bases. There are 17 residues in the CDR3. CDR3 residues: CASSDLEWVLGNTEAFF. As DNA, the CDR3 is TGTGCCAGCAGTGATCTGGAGTGGGTATTGGGGAACACTGAAGCTTTCTTT.

The chain uses TRBV10-2 and TRBJ2-1; D gene ambiguous. CDR1 is WSHSY, CDR2 SAAADI, per germline. The length of the CDR3 is 13 residues. Trimming removed 2 bases at V and 6 bases at J, with 8 bases between. The CDR3 region is CASSEGPGNEQFF. CDR3 DNA: TGCGCCAGCAGTGAGGGCCCCGGCAATGAGCAGTTCTTC.

The V call is TRBV6-1, the J call TRBJ2-5, with a tentative D call TRBD2 (5 bases). Deletions cut 6 bases from V and 4 bases from J, with 18 bases between. The CDR3 runs 15 residues. CDR1 is MNHNS, CDR2 SASEGT, per germline. This chain's CDR3 is CASRFGLGWRETQYF. CDR3 nucleotides: TGTGCCAGCAGATTTGGACTGGGGTGGAGAGAGACCCAGTACTTC.

V and J are TRBV27 and TRBJ2-7; D is unclear. CDR3 size: 14 residues. V lost 5 bases and J lost 1, with 12 bases in between. Germline V gene sequence: CDR1 MNHEY, CDR2 SMNVEV (reference sequence). Here the CDR3 reads CASSAQVLSYEQYF. The CDR3 coding sequence is TGTGCCAGCAGTGCCCAGGTCCTATCCTACGAGCAGTACTTC.

CDR3 residues: CASSPGGAGETQYF. The CDR3 DNA sequence: TGTGCCAGCAGCCCCGGAGGAGCAGGGGAGACCCAGTACTTC. This chain links TRBV5-4 with TRBJ2-5, with D perhaps assigned TRBD1 or TRBD2 (5 bases each). Per the germline V gene, CDR1 is SGHNT and CDR2 is YYREEE (reference sequence). Trimming cost V 4 bases and J 5 bases, with 15 bases left between them. The CDR3 totals 14 residues.

This clone appeared a single time. The chain is built from TRBV28 and TRBJ2-7; no firm D call. The germline V gene encodes CDR1 MDHEN and CDR2 SYDVKM. V was pared by 6 bases and J by 2 bases, with 11 bases between. There are 13 residues in the CDR3. DNA for the CDR3: TGTGCCAGCAGCCATCTAGGGCCCTACGAGCAGTACTTC. Its protein product is CASSHLGPYEQYF.

This sequence joins TRBV2 and TRBJ2-1; 7 bases are shared with TRBD2. The V and J ends lost 4 bases and 9 bases, in that order; junction bases with no gene match: 9. The CDR3 is 14 residues long. Germline loops: CDR1 SNHLY, CDR2 FYNNEI. The DNA of the CDR3 is TGTGCCAGCAGTGTTCGTGGGAGGGCTTCTGAGCAGTTCTTC. It yields the protein CASSVRGRASEQFF.

This rearrangement joins TRBV5-8 to TRBJ1-2; 7 nucleotides line up with TRBD1. The CDR3 sequence is 14 residues long. Germline values: CDR1 SGHTS, CDR2 YDEGEE. The trim removed 2 bases at V and 3 bases at J, leaving 4 bases unmatched. The CDR3 loop is CASSFGGGYYGYTF. CDR3 bases: TGTGCCAGCAGCTTTGGAGGGGGCTACTATGGCTACACCTTC.

There are a few counts of this clone. The CDR3 DNA is TGCGCCAGCAGCCAACAGGGGCAAAGCAATCAGCCCCAGCATTTT. This encodes CASSQQGQSNQPQHF. This chain uses TRBV4-1 with TRBJ1-5, with D possibly matching TRBD1 (6 bases). CDR3 length: 15 residues. The V and J ends lost 2 bases and 1 base respectively, with 9 bases between them. From germline, CDR1 is MGHRA and CDR2 YSYEKL.

The chain has TRBV28 and TRBJ1-1; D remains unclear. Germline values: CDR1 MDHEN, CDR2 SYDVKM. V gave up 10 bases and J gave up 4 bases, with 16 bases separating them. The CDR3 has 13 amino acids. The CDR3 loop reads CATIYYGSTEAFF. The CDR3 DNA reads as TGTGCCACCATTTATTACGGGAGCACTGAAGCTTTCTTT. The full variable domain, its missing parts supplied by reference TRBV28 and TRBJ1-1, is DVKVTQSSRYLVKRTGEKVFLECVQDMDHENMFWYRQDPGLGLRLIYFSYDVKMKEKGDIPEGYSVSREKKERFSLILESASTNQTSMYLCATIYYGSTEAFFGQGTRLTVV.